This T cell receptor beta chain was sequenced for a study of Tregs in tolerant kidney transplant recipients. Overall study findings and caveats: This study did not directly address biological reproducibility. Expanding Tregs on activated donor B cells appeared to best identify donor-specific TCRbeta clones. Few patients were studied, so findings need validation in larger groups.

This CDR3 spans 14 amino acids. Germline loops: CDR1 WSHSY, CDR2 SAAADI. Trimming pared 6 bases from V and 2 bases from J, leaving 13 bases between. Unstimulated Tregs (CD4+CD25+CD127-) and CD4+CD25- non-Tregs were sorted from PBMCs. Here immunoSEQ multiplex PCR was the method, and the copy in TCRdb shows in-frame clones only, minus some. The profile covers 75,000 to 95,000 clones, with 90% to 95% appearing a single time and 4.7% taken by the ten largest. In regard to this clone: Its antigen is as yet unknown.

The rearrangement uses TRBV10-2 and TRBJ2-5, with D possibly matching TRBD2 (5 bases). The specimen was CD8+ T cells from blood. The source is a human donor in good health. CDR3 amino acids: CASRSPGYQETQYF. CDR3 in DNA: TGCGCCAGCAGATCCCCGGGATATCAAGAGACCCAGTACTTC.